Reported below is one TCR beta chain. This specimen belongs to a study of cytomegalovirus exposure and HLA in healthy donors. PCR involved 60 Vbeta and 13 Jbeta primers. Clones were sequenced by immunoSEQ multiplex PCR, and TCRdb holds only the in-frame ones, with some missing. Among some 180,000 clones, around 80% were seen once, and the ten largest hold 1.5%. Germline V gene data show CDR1 as MNHNS and CDR2 as SASEGT. The CDR3 consists of 17 residues. Trimming shortened V by 1 base and J by 2 bases, and 15 bases separated the two germline ends. Sequencing used PBMCs. The TCR comes from a man aged 35 to 55 in good health and CMV-seronegative. The rearrangement uses TRBV6-1 and TRBJ1-5; no clear D. The CDR3 spells CASSEDGFFQGNQPQHF. The CDR3 region has the DNA TGTGCCAGCAGTGAAGATGGGTTCTTTCAGGGCAATCAGCCCCAGCATTTT.